What follows are 10 T cell receptor beta chains derived from one specimen sequenced in a study of cytomegalovirus exposure and HLA in healthy donors. The PCR used 60 Vbeta and 13 Jbeta primers. Generated by immunoSEQ multiplex PCR, the TCRdb table keeps only in-frame clones and is missing some. This table has about 200,000 clones, approximately 70% appearing once. Material: PBMCs. These receptors were collected from a man in his forties or fifties in good health and CMV-seropositive.

The genes are TRBV5-1 and TRBJ1-2, with 8 bases identical to TRBD1. The CDR3 loop spans 13 amino acids. Germline CDR1 and CDR2: SGHRS and YFSETQ. J gave up 7 bases and V 4 bases, and 6 bases lay outside the gene matches. CDR3 bases: TGCGCCAGCAGCCCAGACAGGGGAGTTGGCTACACCTTC. This sequence encodes CASSPDRGVGYTF.

The chain uses TRBV2 and TRBJ1-4; weak D call: TRBD1 (5 bases). Germline values: CDR1 SNHLY, CDR2 FYNNEI. The ends were cut back, 9 bases at V and 4 bases at J, with 15 bases in the middle. The CDR3 has 14 amino acids. CDR3 DNA: TGTGCCAGTCTCCGGGACTCCCATAATGAAAAACTGTTTTTT. Residues: CASLRDSHNEKLFF.

To note about this clone: Relative to the germline gene, one junction end is altered; a read error may explain this. The chain employs TRBV6-5 and TRBJ2-1; 8 bases line up with TRBD2. The CDR3 consists of 15 residues. Germline CDR1 reads MNHEY; CDR2 reads SVGAGI. In DNA form, the CDR3 reads TGTACCAGCAGGTCCGGGACTAGTTTATACAATGAGCAGTTCTTC. Translation gives CTSRSGTSLYNEQFF.

This clone was seen a few times. The CDR3 reads CASSPYPQRNTEAFF. The CDR3 bases are TGTGCCAGCAGCCCCTACCCCCAAAGGAACACTGAAGCTTTCTTT. The rearrangement joins TRBV6-5 to TRBJ1-1, with D unresolved. CDR1 and CDR2 from the germline V gene are MNHEY and SVGAGI. CDR3 size: 15 residues. Trimming cost V 6 bases and J 1 base, with 15 bases left between them.

The chain recombines TRBV6-1 with TRBJ1-4; 9 bases agree with TRBD1. V lost 4 bases to trimming and J lost 6 bases; unmatched junction nucleotides: 9. This CDR3 has 16 residues. The germline V gene encodes CDR1 MNHNS and CDR2 SASEGT. The CDR3 region is CASSVQDRGEDEKLFF. The CDR3 bases are TGTGCCAGCAGTGTACAGGACAGGGGAGAAGATGAAAAACTGTTTTTT.

This rearrangement joins TRBV2 to TRBJ2-4; maybe TRBD1 (6 bases). Trimming stripped 6 bases from V and 5 bases from J, with 8 bases between. The germline gives CDR1 SNHLY, CDR2 FYNNEI. The CDR3 runs 12 residues. CDR3: CASRRQENIQYF. The CDR3 DNA reads TGTGCCAGCAGGAGACAGGAAAACATTCAGTACTTC.

This chain links TRBV19 with TRBJ2-1; 8 bases line up with TRBD1. There are 13 residues in the CDR3. The V segment lost 6 bases and the J segment 9 bases; nucleotides outside the gene matches: 7. Germline V gene sequence: CDR1 LNHDA, CDR2 SQIVND (reference sequence). The DNA for the CDR3 is TGTGCCAGTAGGGGCAGGGGGCAGGGTGAGCAGTTCTTC. Residues: CASRGRGQGEQFF.

The chain joins TRBV28 to TRBJ1-2; the D is unclear. The ends were cut back, 2 bases at V and 8 bases at J, with 9 bases in the middle. Germline V gives CDR1 MDHEN, CDR2 SYDVKM. The CDR3 length is 12 residues. The CDR3 here is CASSLPQSGYTF. The CDR3 DNA reads as TGTGCCAGCAGTTTACCCCAAAGCGGCTACACCTTC.

This chain uses TRBV10-3 with TRBJ2-7; D is perhaps TRBD1 (5 bases). Germline CDR1 is ENHRY and CDR2 is SYGVKD. The CDR3 runs 16 residues. The V end lost 6 bases, the J end lost 0 bases, and 18 bases lay between the germline ends. The CDR3 spells CAIRSPGILSSYEQYF. CDR3 nucleotides: TGTGCCATCAGATCACCAGGGATCCTAAGCTCCTACGAGCAGTACTTC.

This clone occurred once. V gene TRBV29-1 combines with J gene TRBJ2-5; TRBD1 matches at 10 bases. J was trimmed by 11 bases and V by 1 base; bases with no gene match: 10. The CDR3 totals 14 residues. Germline V gives CDR1 SQVTM, CDR2 ANQGSEA. The CDR3 reads CSVEASTGGWEQYF. The CDR3 DNA is TGCAGCGTTGAAGCGTCGACAGGGGGCTGGGAGCAGTACTTC.